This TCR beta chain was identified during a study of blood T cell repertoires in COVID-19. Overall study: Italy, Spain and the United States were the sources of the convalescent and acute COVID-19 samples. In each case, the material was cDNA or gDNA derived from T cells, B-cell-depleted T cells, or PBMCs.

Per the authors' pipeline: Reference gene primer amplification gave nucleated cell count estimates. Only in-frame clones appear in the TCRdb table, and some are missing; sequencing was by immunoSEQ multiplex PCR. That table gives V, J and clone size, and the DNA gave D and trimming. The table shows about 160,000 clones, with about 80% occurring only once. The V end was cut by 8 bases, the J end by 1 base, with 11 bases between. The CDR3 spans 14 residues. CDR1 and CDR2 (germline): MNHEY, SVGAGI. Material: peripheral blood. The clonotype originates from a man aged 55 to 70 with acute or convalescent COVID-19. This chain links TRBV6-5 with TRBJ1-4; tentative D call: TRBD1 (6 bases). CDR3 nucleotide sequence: TGTGCCAGCTCAAGGGGGATAACTAATGAAAAACTGTTTTTT. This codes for CASSRGITNEKLFF.